The sequence of this TCR beta chain was determined in a study of blood T cell repertoires in COVID-19. Overall study context: Acute-phase and convalescent COVID-19 samples originated in the United States, Italy and Spain. The analysed material was cDNA or gDNA that came from T cells, B-cell-depleted T cells, or PBMCs.

Per the study methods: Cell counts per sample came from amplifying reference gene primers. This table comes from immunoSEQ multiplex PCR, and its TCRdb copy is limited to in-frame clones, with some not included. The V and J calls and clone size were taken over from that table, and D and trimming were inferred from the DNA. The repertoire consists of roughly 90,000 clones, with roughly nine tenths occurring once and the leading ten covering roughly 2%. Trimming cost V 7 bases and J 8 bases, with 9 bases left between them. This CDR3 comprises 11 residues. CDR1 is LGHNA, CDR2 YNFKEQ, per germline. The V call is TRBV4-2, the J call TRBJ2-1, with D hard to call. The sequenced sample consisted of peripheral blood. The receptor was derived from a man aged 45-65 years with acute or convalescent COVID-19. Here the CDR3 DNA reads TGTGCCAGCACTTTAGCCGATGAGCAGTTCTTC. The encoded protein is CASTLADEQFF.